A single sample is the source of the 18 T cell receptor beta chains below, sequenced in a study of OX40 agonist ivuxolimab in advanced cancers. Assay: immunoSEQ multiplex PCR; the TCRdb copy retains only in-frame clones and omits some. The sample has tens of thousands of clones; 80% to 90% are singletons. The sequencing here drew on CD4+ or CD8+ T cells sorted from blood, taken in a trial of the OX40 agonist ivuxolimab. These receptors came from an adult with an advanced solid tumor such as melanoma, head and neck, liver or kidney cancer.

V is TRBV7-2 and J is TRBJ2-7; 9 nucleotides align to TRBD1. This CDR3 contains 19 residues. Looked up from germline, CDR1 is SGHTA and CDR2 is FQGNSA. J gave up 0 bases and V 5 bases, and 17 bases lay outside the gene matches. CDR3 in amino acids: CASSKRQGGLAASSYEQYF. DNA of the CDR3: TGTGCCAGCAGCAAGCGACAGGGGGGTTTAGCGGCTAGCTCCTACGAGCAGTACTTC. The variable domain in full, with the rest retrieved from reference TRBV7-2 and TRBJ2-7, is GAGVSQSPSNKVTEKGKDVELRCDPISGHTALYWYRQSLGQGLEFLIYFQGNSAPDKSGLPSDRFSAERTGGSVSTLTIQRTQQEDSAVYLCASSKRQGGLAASSYEQYFGPGTRLTVT.

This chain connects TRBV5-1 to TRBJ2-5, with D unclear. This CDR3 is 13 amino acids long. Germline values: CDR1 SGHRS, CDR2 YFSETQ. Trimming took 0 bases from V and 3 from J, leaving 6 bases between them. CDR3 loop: CASSLARKETQYF. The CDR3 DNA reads TGCGCCAGCAGCTTGGCCAGGAAAGAGACCCAGTACTTC. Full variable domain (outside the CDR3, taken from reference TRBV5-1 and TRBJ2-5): KAGVTQTPRYLIKTRGQQVTLSCSPISGHRSVSWYQQTPGQGLQFLFEYFSETQRNKGNFPGRFSGRQFSNSRSEMNVSTLELGDSALYLCASSLARKETQYFGPGTRLLVL.

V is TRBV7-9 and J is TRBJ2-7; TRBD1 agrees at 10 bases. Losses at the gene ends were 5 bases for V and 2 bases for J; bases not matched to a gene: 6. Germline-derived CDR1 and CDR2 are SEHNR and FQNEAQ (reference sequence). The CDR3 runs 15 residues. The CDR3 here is CASSSPGQGTYEQYF. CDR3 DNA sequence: TGTGCCAGCAGCAGCCCGGGACAGGGGACCTACGAGCAGTACTTC.

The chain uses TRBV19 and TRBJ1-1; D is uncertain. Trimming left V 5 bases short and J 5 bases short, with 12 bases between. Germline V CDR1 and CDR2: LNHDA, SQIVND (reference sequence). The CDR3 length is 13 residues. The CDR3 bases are TGTGCCAGTAGTTCCCGGAGGGATACTGAAGCTTTCTTT. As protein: CASSSRRDTEAFF.

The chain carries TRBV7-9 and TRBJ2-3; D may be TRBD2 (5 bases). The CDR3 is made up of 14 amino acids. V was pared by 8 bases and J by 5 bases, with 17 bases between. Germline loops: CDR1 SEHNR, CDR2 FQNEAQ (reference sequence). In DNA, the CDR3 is TGTGCCAGCCGCTCCAACGACGGGATAGATACGCAGTATTTT. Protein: CASRSNDGIDTQYF. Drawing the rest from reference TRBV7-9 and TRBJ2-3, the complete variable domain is DTGVSQNPRHKITKRGQNVTFRCDPISEHNRLYWYRQTLGQGPEFLTYFQNEAQLEKSRLLSDRFSAERPKGSFSTLEIQRTEQGDSAMYLCASRSNDGIDTQYFGPGTRLTVL.

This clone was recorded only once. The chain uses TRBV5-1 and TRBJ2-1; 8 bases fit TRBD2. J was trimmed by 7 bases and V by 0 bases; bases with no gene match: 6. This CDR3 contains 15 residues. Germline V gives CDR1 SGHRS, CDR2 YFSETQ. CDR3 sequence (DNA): TGCGCCAGCAGCTTGGATGCCAGCGGGGGTAATGAGCAGTTCTTC. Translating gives CASSLDASGGNEQFF.

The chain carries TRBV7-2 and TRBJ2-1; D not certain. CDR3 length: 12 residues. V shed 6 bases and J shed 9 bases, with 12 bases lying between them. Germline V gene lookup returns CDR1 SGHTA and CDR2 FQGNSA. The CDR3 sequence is CASSFPGREQFF. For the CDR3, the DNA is TGTGCCAGCAGTTTTCCAGGCCGTGAGCAGTTCTTC.

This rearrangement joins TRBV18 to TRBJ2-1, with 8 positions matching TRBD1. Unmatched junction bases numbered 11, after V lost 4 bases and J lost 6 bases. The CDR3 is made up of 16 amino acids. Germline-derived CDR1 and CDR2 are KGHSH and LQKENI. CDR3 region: CASSLWVGQGGNEQFF. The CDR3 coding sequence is TGTGCCAGCTCACTGTGGGTTGGACAGGGTGGCAATGAGCAGTTCTTC.

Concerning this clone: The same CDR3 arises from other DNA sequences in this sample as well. This CDR3 is CASSPLGPGNTIYF. The DNA for the CDR3 is TGTGCCAGCAGCCCCCTGGGGCCTGGAAACACCATATATTTT. The chain joins TRBV14 to TRBJ1-3, with D maybe TRBD1 (5 bases). The germline V gene has CDR1 SGHDN and CDR2 FVKESK. The CDR3 contains 14 residues. The germline V and J ends were trimmed by 4 bases and 2 bases, with 9 bases remaining between them.

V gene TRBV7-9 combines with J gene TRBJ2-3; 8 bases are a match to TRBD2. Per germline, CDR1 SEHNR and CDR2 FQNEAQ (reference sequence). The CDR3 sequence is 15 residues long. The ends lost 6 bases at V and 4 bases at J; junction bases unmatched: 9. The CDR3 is CASRSPGLVADTQYF. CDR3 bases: TGTGCCAGCAGATCCCCGGGACTAGTCGCAGATACGCAGTATTTT.

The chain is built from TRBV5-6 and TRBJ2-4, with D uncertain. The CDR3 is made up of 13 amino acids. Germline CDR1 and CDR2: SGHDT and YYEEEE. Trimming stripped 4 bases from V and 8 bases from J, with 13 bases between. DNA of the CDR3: TGTGCCAGCAGCCCGCCAACTGGGGACATTCAGTACTTC. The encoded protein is CASSPPTGDIQYF.

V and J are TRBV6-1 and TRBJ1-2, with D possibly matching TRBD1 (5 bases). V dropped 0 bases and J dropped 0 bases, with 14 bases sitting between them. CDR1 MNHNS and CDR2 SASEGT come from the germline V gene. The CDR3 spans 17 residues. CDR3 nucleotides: TGTGCCAGCAGTGAAGCGTGGGGACTTTTAGCTAACTATGGCTACACCTTC. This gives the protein CASSEAWGLLANYGYTF.

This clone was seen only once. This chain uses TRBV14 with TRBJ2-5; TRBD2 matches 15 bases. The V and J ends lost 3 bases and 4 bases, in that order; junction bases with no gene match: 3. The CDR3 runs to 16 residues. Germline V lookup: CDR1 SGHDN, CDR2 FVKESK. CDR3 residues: CASSQWTSGRAETQYF. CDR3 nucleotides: TGTGCCAGCAGCCAGTGGACTAGCGGGAGGGCAGAGACCCAGTACTTC.

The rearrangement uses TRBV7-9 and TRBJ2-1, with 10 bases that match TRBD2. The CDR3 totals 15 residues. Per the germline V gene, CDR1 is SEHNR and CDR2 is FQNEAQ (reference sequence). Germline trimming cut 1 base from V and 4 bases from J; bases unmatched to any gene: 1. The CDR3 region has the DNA TGTGCCAGCAGCTTAGGAGCGGGGGGGTACAATGAGCAGTTCTTC. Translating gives CASSLGAGGYNEQFF.

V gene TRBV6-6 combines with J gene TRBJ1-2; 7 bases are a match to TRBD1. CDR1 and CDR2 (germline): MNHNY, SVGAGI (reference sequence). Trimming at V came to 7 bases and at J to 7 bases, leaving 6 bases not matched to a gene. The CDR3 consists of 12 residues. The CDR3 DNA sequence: TGTGCCAGCAATCGACAGGGCTCTGGCTACACCTTC. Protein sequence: CASNRQGSGYTF.

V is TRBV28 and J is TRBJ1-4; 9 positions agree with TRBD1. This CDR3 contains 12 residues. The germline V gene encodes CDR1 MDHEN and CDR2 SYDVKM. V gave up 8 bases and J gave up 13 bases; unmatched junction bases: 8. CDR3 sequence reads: CASRDRASGLFF. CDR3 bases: TGTGCCAGCCGGGACAGGGCCTCGGGACTGTTTTTT.

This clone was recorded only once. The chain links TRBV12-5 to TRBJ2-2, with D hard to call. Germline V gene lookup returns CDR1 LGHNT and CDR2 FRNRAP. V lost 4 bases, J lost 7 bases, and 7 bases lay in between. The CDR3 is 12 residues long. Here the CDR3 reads CASGWSDGELFF. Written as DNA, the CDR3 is TGTGCTAGTGGTTGGTCCGACGGGGAGCTGTTTTTT.

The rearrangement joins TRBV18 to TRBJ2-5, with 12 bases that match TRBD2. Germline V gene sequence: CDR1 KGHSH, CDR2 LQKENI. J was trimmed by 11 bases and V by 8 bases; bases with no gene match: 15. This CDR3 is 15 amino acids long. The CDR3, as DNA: TGTGCCAGCACTACCGCGACTAGCGGGAGAAGGGAGCAGTACTTC. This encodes CASTTATSGRREQYF.